Following are 12 T cell receptor beta chains from one sample sequenced in a study of T cell responses to AZD1222 COVID-19 vaccine. Here immunoSEQ multiplex PCR was the method, and the copy in TCRdb shows in-frame clones only, minus some. The table lists roughly 120,000 clones, roughly 89% of them singletons. Sequencing used peripheral blood, obtained 28 days after the second AZD1222 dose. The receptors stem from an adult who received the AZD1222 COVID-19 vaccine.

The chain recombines TRBV5-4 with TRBJ2-3; 7 bases map to TRBD2. Germline CDR1 reads SGHNT; CDR2 reads YYREEE (reference sequence). The CDR3 is 12 amino acids. V was clipped by 3 bases and J by 8 bases; unmatched bases: 3. The CDR3 loop reads CASSSGGGTQYF. As DNA, the CDR3 is TGTGCCAGCAGCTCGGGAGGCGGTACGCAGTATTTT. The full variable domain, with the rest looked up from reference TRBV5-4 and TRBJ2-3, is ETGVTQSPTHLIKTRGQQVTLRCSSQSGHNTVSWYQQALGQGPQFIFQYYREEENGRGNFPPRFSGLQFPNYSSELNVNALELDDSALYLCASSSGGGTQYFGPGTRLTVL.

The chain combines TRBV4-1 with TRBJ1-4; the D gene is possibly TRBD1 (6 bases). Trimming left V 4 bases short and J 7 bases short, with 19 bases between. The CDR3 length is 16 residues. Germline V lookup: CDR1 MGHRA, CDR2 YSYEKL. The CDR3 coding sequence is TGCGCCAGCAGCCTCGTGGATGGGGGGCCTGTTGAAAAACTGTTTTTT. This gives the protein CASSLVDGGPVEKLFF.

This sequence joins TRBV18 and TRBJ1-6; weak D call: TRBD1 (5 bases). Germline V gene sequence: CDR1 KGHSH, CDR2 LQKENI. V lost 2 bases and J 8 bases, leaving 13 bases between the germline ends. The CDR3 contains 15 residues. The CDR3 nucleotides are TGTGCCAGCTCACCAGGTCCGGGGCTAGATTCACCCCTCCACTTT. Its translation: CASSPGPGLDSPLHF.

The V and J genes are TRBV6-5 and TRBJ2-7; the D is unclear. V lost 0 bases and J 2 bases, leaving 14 bases between the germline ends. Germline lookup yields CDR1 MNHEY and CDR2 SVGAGI. The CDR3 is 16 amino acids. The DNA for the CDR3 is TGTGCCAGCAGTTACTCTAGGCCCATCCCAACCTACGAGCAGTACTTC. This sequence encodes CASSYSRPIPTYEQYF.

This clone turned up a few times. The chain employs TRBV15 and TRBJ2-3; no clear D gene. The V gene's germline CDR1 is LNHNV and CDR2 YYDKDF (reference sequence). Trimming removed 4 bases at V and 2 bases at J, with 7 bases between. The CDR3 is 13 amino acids. In nucleotides, the CDR3 is TGTGCCACCAGCAACCCCGACACAGATACGCAGTATTTT. It translates to CATSNPDTDTQYF.

J is TRBJ2-1 and V is TRBV7-6; D call uncertain. V lost 0 bases and J lost 4, with 4 bases in between. Per the germline V gene, CDR1 is SGHVS and CDR2 is FNYEAQ. This CDR3 is built from 13 residues. CDR3 sequence reads: CASSLALYNEQFF. The CDR3 DNA reads as TGTGCCAGCAGCTTAGCCCTATACAATGAGCAGTTCTTC.

CDR3 loop: CASSFYRNSGANVLTF. The CDR3 bases are TGTGCCAGCAGCTTCTATCGTAACTCTGGGGCCAACGTCCTGACTTTC. This rearrangement joins TRBV7-9 to TRBJ2-6; D remains unclear. CDR3 length: 16 amino acids. Trimming removed 3 bases at V and 0 bases at J, with 9 bases between. The germline V gene encodes CDR1 SEHNR and CDR2 FQNEAQ (reference sequence).

Here the CDR3 reads CATSRGLNEQFF. The CDR3 nucleotides read TGTGCCACCAGTAGAGGTTTAAATGAGCAGTTCTTC. V gene TRBV24-1 combines with J gene TRBJ2-1; D not resolved. V was trimmed by 6 bases and J by 7 bases, leaving 9 bases between them. CDR3 length: 12 amino acids. The germline gives CDR1 KGHDR, CDR2 SFDVKD.

This clone has only one observation. The V gene is TRBV5-4, the J gene TRBJ2-7; D remains ambiguous. This CDR3 contains 15 residues. Germline V gene sequence: CDR1 SGHNT, CDR2 YYREEE (reference sequence). Trimming stripped 0 bases from V and 3 bases from J, with 13 bases between. The CDR3 coding sequence is TGTGCCAGCAGCTTGGCGGCAGAGCCGAACTACGAGCAGTACTTC. Translating gives CASSLAAEPNYEQYF.

The V call is TRBV7-9, the J call TRBJ1-5; D is ambiguous. The germline V gene encodes CDR1 SEHNR and CDR2 FQNEAQ (reference sequence). Trimming removed 5 bases from V and 2 bases from J, with 16 bases in between. This CDR3 has 16 amino acids. In nucleotides, the CDR3 is TGTGCCAGCAGCGGAGCAGACATGGATGGCAATCAGCCCCAGCATTTT. It encodes CASSGADMDGNQPQHF.

The gene calls are TRBV5-1 and TRBJ2-7; the D is unclear. Germline V gene sequence: CDR1 SGHRS, CDR2 YFSETQ. This CDR3 has 15 amino acids. Trimming took off 4 bases at V and 7 bases at J, with 21 bases between the two ends. CDR3 DNA sequence: TGCGCCAGCAGCCCCCCGGTTTACCCCTCCCGTGAGCAGTACTTC. Its translation: CASSPPVYPSREQYF.

The rearrangement uses TRBV5-5 and TRBJ2-7; D is perhaps TRBD1 or TRBD2 (6 bases each). Germline lookup yields CDR1 SGHKS and CDR2 YYEKEE (reference sequence). The CDR3 has 17 residues. V lost 4 bases and J 4 bases, leaving 24 bases between the germline ends. The CDR3 sequence is CASSPLLTGGREYEQYF. The CDR3, as DNA: TGTGCCAGCAGCCCCCTCCTTACTGGGGGGCGGGAATACGAGCAGTACTTC.